This TCR beta chain was recovered during a study of response to subunit inactivated influenza vaccine (dated 2018 in TCRdb). Context from the whole study: Deep quantitative profiling of the T cell receptor repertoire was used in the study to follow responses to a trivalent subunit inactivated influenza vaccine. Study-wide findings and limitations: According to the authors, only a limited number of new T cells may be recruited by each seasonal influenza vaccination.

V is pared back by 1 base and J by 3 bases, with 13 bases lying between the germline termini. The germline V gene provides CDR1 SGHDN and CDR2 FVKESK. CDR3 length: 15 amino acids, cysteine to phenylalanine. Here the CDR3 DNA is all that survives: 45 bases in frame from base 1. As to this clonotype: Its binding antigen is unknown. No base quality information exists; no much larger clone differs at one position.

Library preparation was by RT-PCR. Instrument used: Illumina HiSeq 2500. The public sequencing data were trimmed at Q25 with fastp and processed into clonotypes with MiXCR by TCRdb, which kept only in-frame beta chains. Each entry is one CDR3 protein sequence, shown with its most common DNA and genes. Within this sample are about 570,000 distinct CDR3 sequences, with approximately 10% of them counted one time only. In total, the top ten clones hold roughly 11% of the sample. This sample was also put to use in a study of T cells expressing NK-cell markers. The second study also describes: TCR beta cDNA libraries were prepared using 5'RACE template switching, which introduced a universal primer site and unique molecular identifiers. Three sorted T-cell subsets (CD3+CD56+NKG2C+, CD3+CD56+NKG2C- and CD3+CD56-NKG2C+) from fewer than 10 donors had their TCR beta-chain repertoires profiled. Of the eight sequenced donors, seven were found to be HCMV-seropositive and one was found to be HCMV-seronegative. To restrict sorting to alphabetaTCR-expressing T cells, an anti-gammadeltaTCR antibody was added in several experiments. In roughly six donors, the dominant CD3+CD56+NKG2C+ clonotypes ranked among the top 10 CD8+ clonotypes, making up roughly 1.0-7.0% of CD8+ T cells. Those dominant clonotypes were again the most abundant among CD3+CD56-NKG2C+ cells in a few donors, at roughly 28.3-60.1%. Whether the expanded NKG2C-expressing T cell clones were specific for HCMV antigens remained unclear. All eight donors whose samples were sequenced were randomly selected healthy volunteers, three of them men and five women. A commercial ELISA kit detecting HCMV-specific IgG in serum was used to determine HCMV serostatus. Peripheral blood mononuclear cells were isolated from blood by Ficoll density gradient centrifugation. For over five donors, bulk peripheral blood T-cell repertoires were additionally sequenced from unsorted PBMC. cDNA synthesis was primed from the TCR beta constant segment, followed by two successive PCR amplification steps. The libraries were sequenced on Illumina HiSeq 2000/2500, MiSeq or NextSeq, producing 2 x 150 bp reads. MIGEC was used to demultiplex reads and group reads by UMI, and MiTCR was used to assemble and quantify clonotypes. Only TCR cDNA sequences supported by at least two reads were kept to exclude erroneous sequences. The tcR package was used for downstream repertoire analysis, and clonotypes were matched between fractions using CDR3 nucleotide sequence together with V segment. VDJmatch was used to annotate antigen specificity against VDJdb, with one amino acid substitution in CDR3 allowed.

This TCR was sampled from a man over 45 who received an inactivated influenza vaccine. Donor details come from another sample of the same person, matched by shared clones. The material sequenced was PBMCs from blood, taken on the day of vaccination. This chain joins TRBV14 to TRBJ2-7; the D gene assignment is ambiguous. The DNA sequence is TGTGCCAGCAGCCAAGGAAACCACCTTTTCTACGAGCAGTACTTC. It codes for CASSQGNHLFYEQYF.